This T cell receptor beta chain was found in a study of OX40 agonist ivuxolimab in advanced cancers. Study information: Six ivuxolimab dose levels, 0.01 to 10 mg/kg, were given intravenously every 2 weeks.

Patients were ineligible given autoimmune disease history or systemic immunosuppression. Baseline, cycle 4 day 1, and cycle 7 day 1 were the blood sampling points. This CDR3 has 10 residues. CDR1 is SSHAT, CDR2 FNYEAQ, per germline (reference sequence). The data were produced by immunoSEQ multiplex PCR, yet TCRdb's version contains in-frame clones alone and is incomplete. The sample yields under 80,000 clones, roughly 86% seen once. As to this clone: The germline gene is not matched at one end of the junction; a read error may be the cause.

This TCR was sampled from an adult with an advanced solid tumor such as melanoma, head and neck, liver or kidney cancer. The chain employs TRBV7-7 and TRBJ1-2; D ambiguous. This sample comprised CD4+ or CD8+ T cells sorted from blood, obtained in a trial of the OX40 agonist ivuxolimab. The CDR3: CASSFLGYTF. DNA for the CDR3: TGTGCTAGCAGTTTCTTAGGCTACACCTTC.